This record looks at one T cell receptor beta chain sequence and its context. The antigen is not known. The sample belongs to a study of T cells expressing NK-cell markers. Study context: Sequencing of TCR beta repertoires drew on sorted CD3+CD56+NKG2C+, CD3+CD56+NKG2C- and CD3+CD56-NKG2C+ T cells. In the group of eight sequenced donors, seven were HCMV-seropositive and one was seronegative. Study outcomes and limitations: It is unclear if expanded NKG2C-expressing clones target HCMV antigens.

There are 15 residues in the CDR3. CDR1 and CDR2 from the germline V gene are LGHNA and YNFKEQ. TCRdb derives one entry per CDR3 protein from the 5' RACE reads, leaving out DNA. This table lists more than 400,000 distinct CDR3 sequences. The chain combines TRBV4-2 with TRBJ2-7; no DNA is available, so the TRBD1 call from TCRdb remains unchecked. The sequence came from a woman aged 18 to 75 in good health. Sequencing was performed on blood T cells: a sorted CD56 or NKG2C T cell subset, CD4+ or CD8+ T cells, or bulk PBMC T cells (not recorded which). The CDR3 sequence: CASSQGVTGAYEQYF.